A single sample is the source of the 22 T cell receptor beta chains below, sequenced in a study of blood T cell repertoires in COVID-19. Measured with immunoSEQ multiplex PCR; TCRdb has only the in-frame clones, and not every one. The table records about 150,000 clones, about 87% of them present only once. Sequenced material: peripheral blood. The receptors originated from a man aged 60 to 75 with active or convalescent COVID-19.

The CDR3 DNA reads TGTGCCAGTAGTATAACAGGGGGCAGAATGGGAACTGAAGCTTTCTTT. This encodes CASSITGGRMGTEAFF. The chain uses TRBV19 and TRBJ1-1, with 9 bases fitting TRBD1. The germline CDR1 and CDR2 sequences are LNHDA and SQIVND (reference sequence). Trimming took 2 bases from V and 5 from J; bases not matched to a gene: 9. This CDR3 comprises 16 residues. Drawing the rest from reference TRBV19 and TRBJ1-1, the complete variable domain is DGGITQSPKYLFRKEGQNVTLSCEQNLNHDAMYWYRQDPGQGLRLIYYSQIVNDFQKGDIAEGYSVSREKKESFPLTVTSAQKNPTAFYLCASSITGGRMGTEAFFGQGTRLTVV.

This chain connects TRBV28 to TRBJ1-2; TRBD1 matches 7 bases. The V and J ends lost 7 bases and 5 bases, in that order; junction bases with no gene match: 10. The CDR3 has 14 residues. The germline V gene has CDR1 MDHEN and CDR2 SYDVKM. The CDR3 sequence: CASTETGARYGYTF. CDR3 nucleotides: TGTGCCAGCACCGAAACAGGGGCGAGGTATGGCTACACCTTC.

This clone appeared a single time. The CDR3 here is CASSQDPYPSQRELFF. The DNA of the CDR3 is TGCGCCAGCAGCCAAGATCCCTACCCTTCTCAGAGGGAACTGTTTTTT. The genes are TRBV4-1 and TRBJ1-4; no firm D call. Germline V CDR1 and CDR2: MGHRA, YSYEKL. Trimming removed 0 bases from V and 12 bases from J, with 20 bases in between. The CDR3 extends over 16 amino acids.

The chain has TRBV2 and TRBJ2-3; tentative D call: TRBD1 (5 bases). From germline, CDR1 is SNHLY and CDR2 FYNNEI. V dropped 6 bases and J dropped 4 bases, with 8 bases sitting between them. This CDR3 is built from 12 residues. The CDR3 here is CASSRAADTQYF. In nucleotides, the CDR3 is TGTGCCAGCAGCAGGGCGGCAGATACGCAGTATTTT.

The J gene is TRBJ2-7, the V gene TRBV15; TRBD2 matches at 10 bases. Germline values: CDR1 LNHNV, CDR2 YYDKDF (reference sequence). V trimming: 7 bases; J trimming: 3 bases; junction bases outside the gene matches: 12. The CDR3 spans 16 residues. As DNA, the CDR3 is TGTGCCACCACCCGGGACGAGCGGGAGGGCCTCTACGAGCAGTACTTC. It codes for CATTRDEREGLYEQYF.

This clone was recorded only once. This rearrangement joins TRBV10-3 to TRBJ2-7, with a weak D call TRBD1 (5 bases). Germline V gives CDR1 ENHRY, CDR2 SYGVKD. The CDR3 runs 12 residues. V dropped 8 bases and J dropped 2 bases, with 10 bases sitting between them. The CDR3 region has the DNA TGTGCCATCGGGGCGGACCCCTACGAGCAGTACTTC. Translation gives CAIGADPYEQYF.

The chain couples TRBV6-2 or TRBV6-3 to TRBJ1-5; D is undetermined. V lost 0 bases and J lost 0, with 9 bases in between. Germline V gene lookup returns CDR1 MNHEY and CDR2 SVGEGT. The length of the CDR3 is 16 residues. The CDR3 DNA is TGTGCCAGCAGTTACTCCTCGGCGGATAGCAATCAGCCCCAGCATTTT. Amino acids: CASSYSSADSNQPQHF.

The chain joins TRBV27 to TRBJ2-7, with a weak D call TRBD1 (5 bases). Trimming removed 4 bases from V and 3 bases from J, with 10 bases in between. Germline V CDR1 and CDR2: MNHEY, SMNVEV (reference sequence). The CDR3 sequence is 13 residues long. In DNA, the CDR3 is TGTGCCAGCAGTTCCAGGGATCGCTACGAGCAGTACTTC. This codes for CASSSRDRYEQYF.

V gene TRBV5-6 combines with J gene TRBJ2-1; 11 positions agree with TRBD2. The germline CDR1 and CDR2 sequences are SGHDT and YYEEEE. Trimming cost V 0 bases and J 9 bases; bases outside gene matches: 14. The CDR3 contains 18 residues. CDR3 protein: CASSLGGPGLAARGEQFF. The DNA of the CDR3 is TGTGCCAGCAGCTTGGGGGGCCCGGGACTAGCGGCGCGGGGTGAGCAGTTCTTC.

CDR3 sequence reads: CASTVAGNSPLHF. In nucleotides, the CDR3 is TGTGCCAGTACAGTCGCAGGGAATTCACCCCTCCACTTT. The genes are TRBV19 and TRBJ1-6; weak D call: TRBD1 (5 bases). Deletions cut 7 bases from V and 7 bases from J, with 11 bases between. The CDR3 sequence is 13 residues long. The germline V gene encodes CDR1 LNHDA and CDR2 SQIVND (reference sequence).

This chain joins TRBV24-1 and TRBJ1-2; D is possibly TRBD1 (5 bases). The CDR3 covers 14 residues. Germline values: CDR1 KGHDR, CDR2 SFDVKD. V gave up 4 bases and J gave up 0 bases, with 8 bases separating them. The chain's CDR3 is CATSEGGTNYGYTF. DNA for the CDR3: TGTGCCACCAGTGAGGGGGGAACTAACTATGGCTACACCTTC.

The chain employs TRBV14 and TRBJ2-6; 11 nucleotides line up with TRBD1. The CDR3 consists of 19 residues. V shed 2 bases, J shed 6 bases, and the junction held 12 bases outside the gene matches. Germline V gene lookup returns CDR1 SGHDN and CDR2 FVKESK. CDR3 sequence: CASSQRDRGAPGLANVLTF. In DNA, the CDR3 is TGTGCCAGCAGCCAACGGGACAGGGGGGCCCCTGGTCTGGCCAACGTCCTGACTTTC.

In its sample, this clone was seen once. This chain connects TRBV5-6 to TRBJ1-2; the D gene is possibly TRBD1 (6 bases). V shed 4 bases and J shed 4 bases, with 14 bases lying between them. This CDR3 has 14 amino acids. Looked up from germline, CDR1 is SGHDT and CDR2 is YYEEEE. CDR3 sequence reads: CASSTGTLVYGYTF. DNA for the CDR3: TGTGCCAGCAGCACCGGGACACTGGTCTATGGCTACACCTTC.

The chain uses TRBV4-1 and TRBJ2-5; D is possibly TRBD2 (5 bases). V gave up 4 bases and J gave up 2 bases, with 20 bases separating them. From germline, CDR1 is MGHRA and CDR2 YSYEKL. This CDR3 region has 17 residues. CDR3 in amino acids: CASSLGARRTHQETQYF. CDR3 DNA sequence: TGCGCCAGCAGCCTCGGCGCTAGGAGGACGCATCAAGAGACCCAGTACTTC.

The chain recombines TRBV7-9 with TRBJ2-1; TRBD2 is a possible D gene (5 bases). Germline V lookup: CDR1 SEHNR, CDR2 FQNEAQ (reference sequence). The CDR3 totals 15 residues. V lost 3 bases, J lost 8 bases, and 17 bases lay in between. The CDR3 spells CASSLVLGSGDEQFF. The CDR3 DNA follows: TGTGCCAGCAGCTTGGTTTTAGGCTCCGGGGATGAGCAGTTCTTC.

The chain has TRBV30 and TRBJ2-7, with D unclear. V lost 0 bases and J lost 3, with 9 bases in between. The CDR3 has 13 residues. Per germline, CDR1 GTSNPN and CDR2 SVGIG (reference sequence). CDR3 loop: CAWSVSTGYEQYF. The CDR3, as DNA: TGTGCCTGGAGTGTGTCTACTGGCTACGAGCAGTACTTC.

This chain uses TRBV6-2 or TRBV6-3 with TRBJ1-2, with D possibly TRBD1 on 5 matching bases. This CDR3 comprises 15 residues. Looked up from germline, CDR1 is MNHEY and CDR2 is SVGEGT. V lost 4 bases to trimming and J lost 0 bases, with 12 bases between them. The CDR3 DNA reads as TGTGCCAGCAGTTTACTAAGGACAACTAACTATGGCTACACCTTC. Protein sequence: CASSLLRTTNYGYTF.

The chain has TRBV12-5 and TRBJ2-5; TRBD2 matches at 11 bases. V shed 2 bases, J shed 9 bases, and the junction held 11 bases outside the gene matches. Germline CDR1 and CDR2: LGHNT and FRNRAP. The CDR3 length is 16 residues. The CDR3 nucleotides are TGTGCTAGTGGTTTGACCGGACTAGCGGGTGCGGGGGCCCAGTACTTC. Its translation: CASGLTGLAGAGAQYF.

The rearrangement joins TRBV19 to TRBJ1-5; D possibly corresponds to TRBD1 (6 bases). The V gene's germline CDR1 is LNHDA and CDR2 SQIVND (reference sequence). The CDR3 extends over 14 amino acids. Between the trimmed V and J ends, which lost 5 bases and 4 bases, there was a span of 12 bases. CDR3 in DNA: TGTGCCAGTAGTTCCGGACAGCTAAATCAGCCCCAGCATTTT. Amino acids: CASSSGQLNQPQHF.

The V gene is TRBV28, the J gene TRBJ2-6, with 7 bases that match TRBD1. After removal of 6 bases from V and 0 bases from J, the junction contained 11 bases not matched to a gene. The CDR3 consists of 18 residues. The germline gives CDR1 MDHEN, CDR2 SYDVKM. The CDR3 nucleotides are TGTGCCAGCAGGGAACCCGGGACAGTGGTCTCTGGGGCCAACGTCCTGACTTTC. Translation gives CASREPGTVVSGANVLTF.

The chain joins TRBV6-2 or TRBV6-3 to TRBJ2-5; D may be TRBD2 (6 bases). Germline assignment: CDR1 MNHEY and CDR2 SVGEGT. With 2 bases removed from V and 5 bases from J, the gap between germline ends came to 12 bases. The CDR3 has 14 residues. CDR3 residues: CASSYTGVGETQYF. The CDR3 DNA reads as TGTGCCAGCAGTTACACGGGAGTAGGTGAGACCCAGTACTTC.

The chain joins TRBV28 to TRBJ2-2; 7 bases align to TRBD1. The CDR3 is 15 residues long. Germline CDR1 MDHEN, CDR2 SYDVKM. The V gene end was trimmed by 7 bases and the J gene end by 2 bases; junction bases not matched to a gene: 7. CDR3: CASTSGTANTGELFF. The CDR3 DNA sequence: TGTGCCAGCACCTCCGGGACAGCAAACACCGGGGAGCTGTTTTTT.